This TCR beta chain derives from a study of early T cells in non-severe SARS-CoV-2 infection. As for the study in general: Chains were not paired, and sequencing was done on bulk RNA from unsorted whole blood. Study-wide results and caveats: Matching results from VDJdb favored anti-spike CD8 responses, leaving private and CD4 specificities undetected.

This clonotype has a count of ten or more. As yet, its antigen is unknown. V dropped 3 bases and J dropped 4 bases, with 7 bases sitting between them. This CDR3 has 12 residues. Germline V CDR1 and CDR2: SGHKS, YYEKEE (reference sequence). From the 5' RACE reads, TCRdb called clonotypes with MiXCR, one entry per CDR3 protein. Of 30,000 or so distinct CDR3 sequences detected, approximately 5.5% appear once; the ten largest clones hold roughly 3.6%. The specimen was whole blood. The chain recombines TRBV5-5 with TRBJ1-2, with unresolved D. The source of this sequence is an adult who was a healthcare worker with PCR-confirmed SARS-CoV-2 infection or an uninfected control (not recorded which). The CDR3 is CASSSWVYGYTF. CDR3 nucleotide sequence: TGTGCCAGCAGCTCTTGGGTCTATGGCTACACCTTC.